Described below is a single T cell receptor beta chain sequence and its context. This CDR3 is built from 12 residues. V lost 1 base to trimming and J lost 7 bases, with 10 bases between them. The germline V gene encodes CDR1 GTSNPN and CDR2 SVGIG (reference sequence). This entry belongs to a study of T cell changes during pregnancy in multiple sclerosis. Method: immunoSEQ multiplex PCR; TCRdb's copy keeps in-frame clones and lacks some. The data contain roughly 80,000 clones, 93% of them singletons. The sequenced sample was peripheral blood, obtained in the second trimester of pregnancy. The J gene is TRBJ1-2, the V gene TRBV30; D is uncertain. This receptor was obtained from a female donor with multiple sclerosis, enrolled in a pregnancy study. The DNA for the CDR3 is TGTGCCTGGAGTGGCTCCGCCAGTGGCTACACCTTC. It yields the protein CAWSGSASGYTF.